The 9 T cell receptor beta chains below all came from one sample that was sequenced in a study. TCRdb recomputed calls from the RT-PCR reads with MiXCR, one row per CDR3 protein. The data contain hundreds of thousands of distinct CDR3 sequences, 12% to 15% of them singletons. The sequenced sample consisted of memory CD4+ T cells from blood. These receptors all stem from a female donor in good health, serving as a healthy control.

This clonotype appeared a single time. The chain recombines TRBV20-1 with TRBJ2-3; 8 bases fit TRBD2. The CDR3 covers 15 residues. V lost 1 base and J lost 5; bases outside the gene matches: 8. Germline-derived CDR1 and CDR2 are DFQATT and SNEGSKA (reference sequence). CDR3 region: CSARAGTSFGDTQYF. DNA for the CDR3: TGCAGTGCTAGAGCCGGGACTAGTTTTGGAGATACGCAGTATTTT.

This clonotype appeared a few times. The chain links TRBV5-5 to TRBJ2-2; no clear D. Deletions cut 4 bases from V and 2 bases from J, with 9 bases between. Germline lookup yields CDR1 SGHKS and CDR2 YYEKEE (reference sequence). The CDR3 extends over 14 amino acids. The CDR3: CASSPEHNTGELFF. The CDR3 region has the DNA TGTGCCAGCAGCCCGGAGCATAACACCGGGGAGCTGTTTTTT.

To note about this clonotype: A much larger clonotype is one base distant, so this may be a read error. J is TRBJ1-1 and V is TRBV6-1, with TRBD1 matching over 7 bases. Trimming cost V 7 bases and J 0 bases; bases outside gene matches: 5. Germline CDR1 is MNHNS and CDR2 is SASEGT. This CDR3 has 14 residues. The CDR3 DNA reads TGTGCCAGCAACCCGACAGGGATGAACACTGAAGCTTTCTTT. It encodes CASNPTGMNTEAFF.

The chain recombines TRBV4-3 with TRBJ2-1, with a weak D call TRBD1 (7 bases). V lost 3 bases and J lost 0, with 9 bases in between. The CDR3 has 15 amino acids. CDR1 is LGHNA and CDR2 is YSLEER in the germline V gene. Here the CDR3 DNA reads TGCGCCAGCAGCCAGCGGGACAGCTCCTACAATGAGCAGTTCTTC. This gives the protein CASSQRDSSYNEQFF.

This chain links TRBV2 with TRBJ1-2; no clear D gene. Per germline, CDR1 SNHLY and CDR2 FYNNEI. V was trimmed by 4 bases and J by 8 bases, leaving 11 bases between them. CDR3 length: 12 residues. DNA of the CDR3: TGTGCCAGCAGTGTAGAGGGTGGAGGCTACACCTTC. Translating gives CASSVEGGGYTF. The entire variable domain, with the rest obtained from reference TRBV2 and TRBJ1-2, is as follows: EPEVTQTPSHQVTQMGQEVILRCVPISNHLYFYWYRQILGQKVEFLVSFYNNEISEKSEIFDDQFSVERPDGSNFTLKIRSTKLEDSAMYFCASSVEGGGYTFGSGTRLTVV.

This clonotype was found a few times. V and J are TRBV24-1 and TRBJ2-1, with 12 bases aligning to TRBD2. This CDR3 region has 16 residues. Unmatched junction bases numbered 8, after V lost 4 bases and J lost 8 bases. Germline assignment: CDR1 KGHDR and CDR2 SFDVKD. CDR3 sequence reads: CATSEQTSGSIDEQFF. Here the CDR3 DNA reads TGTGCCACCAGTGAACAGACTAGCGGGAGTATAGATGAGCAGTTCTTC.

Only a few counts were recorded for this clonotype. The genes are TRBV9 and TRBJ1-1; TRBD1 matches at 8 bases. The ends lost 7 bases at V and 0 bases at J; junction bases unmatched: 5. The CDR3 is made up of 14 amino acids. Germline V gene data show CDR1 as SGDLS and CDR2 as YYNGEE. CDR3: CASGRTGMNTEAFF. DNA for the CDR3: TGTGCCAGCGGCCGGACAGGGATGAACACTGAAGCTTTCTTT.

The genes are TRBV10-3 and TRBJ1-2; 11 nucleotides align to TRBD1. Germline CDR1 is ENHRY and CDR2 is SYGVKD. CDR3 length: 14 amino acids. Trimming at V came to 2 bases and at J to 7 bases, leaving 3 bases not matched to a gene. The CDR3, as DNA: TGTGCCATCAGTGAGGGACAGGGGGCGAGTGGCTACACCTTC. Translating gives CAISEGQGASGYTF.

This chain connects TRBV10-1 to TRBJ2-3; D possibly uses TRBD1 or TRBD2 (5 bases each). Germline V gene lookup returns CDR1 WNHNN and CDR2 SYGVQD (reference sequence). V was clipped by 7 bases and J by 7 bases, with 15 bases between them. The CDR3 has 13 residues. CDR3 region: CASKDGARNTQYF. The CDR3 coding sequence is TGCGCCAGCAAAGACGGGGCCCGGAATACGCAGTATTTT.